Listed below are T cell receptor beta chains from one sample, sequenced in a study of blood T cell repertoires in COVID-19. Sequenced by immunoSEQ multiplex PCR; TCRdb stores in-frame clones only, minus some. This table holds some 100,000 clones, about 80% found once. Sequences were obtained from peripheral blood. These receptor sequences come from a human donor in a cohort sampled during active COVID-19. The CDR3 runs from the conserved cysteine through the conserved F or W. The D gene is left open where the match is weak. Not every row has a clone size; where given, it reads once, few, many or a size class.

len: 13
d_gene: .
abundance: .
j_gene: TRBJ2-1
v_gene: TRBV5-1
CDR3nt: TGCGCCAGTAGTCCCGAGGGTGGGGTCGCGCAGTTCTTC
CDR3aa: CASSPEGGVAQFF

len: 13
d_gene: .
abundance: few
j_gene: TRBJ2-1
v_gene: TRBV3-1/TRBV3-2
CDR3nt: TGTGCCAGCAGCCCCCGGGGTGGTTGGGAGCAGTTCTTC
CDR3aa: CASSPRGGWEQFF

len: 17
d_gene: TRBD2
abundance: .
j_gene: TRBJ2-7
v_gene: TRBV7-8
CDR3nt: TGTGCCAGCAGCTTAGCCCGGTATCGGGGGGGGCCCTACGAGCAGTACTTC
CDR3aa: CASSLARYRGGPYEQYF

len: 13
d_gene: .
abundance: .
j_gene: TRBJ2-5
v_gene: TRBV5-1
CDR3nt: TGCGCCAGCAGCTCCGAATCGGGGGAGACCCAGTACTTC
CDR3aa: CASSSESGETQYF

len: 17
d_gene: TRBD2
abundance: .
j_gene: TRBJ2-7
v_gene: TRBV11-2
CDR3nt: TGTGCCAGCAGCCCTAGGAGCGGGGCCCTTTTTTCCTACGAGCAGTACTTC
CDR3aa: CASSPRSGALFSYEQYF

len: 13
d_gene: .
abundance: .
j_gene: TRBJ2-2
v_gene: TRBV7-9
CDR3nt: TGTGCCAGCAGCTTCGACGGAGACGGGGAGCTGTTTTTT
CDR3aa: CASSFDGDGELFF

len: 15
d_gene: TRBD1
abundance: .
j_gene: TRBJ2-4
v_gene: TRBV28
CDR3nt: TGTGCCAGCAGCCTAACAGGGGTGGGCAAAAACATTCAGTACTTC
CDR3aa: CASSLTGVGKNIQYF

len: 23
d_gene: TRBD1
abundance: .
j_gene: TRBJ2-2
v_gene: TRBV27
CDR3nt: TGTGCCAGCAGTTTTAAGCCCCCCGCCGGGACAGGGGGCCTTATCGCGAACACCGGGGAGCTGTTTTTT
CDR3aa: CASSFKPPAGTGGLIANTGELFF

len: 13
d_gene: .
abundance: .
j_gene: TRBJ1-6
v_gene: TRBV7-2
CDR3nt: TGTGCCAGCAGCCAGCAGGGTCGTTCACCCCTCCACTTT
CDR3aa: CASSQQGRSPLHF

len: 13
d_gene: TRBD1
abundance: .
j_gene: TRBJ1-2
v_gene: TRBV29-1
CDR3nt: TGCAGCGTTTCCGACAGGGCGGTAGGTGGCTACACCTTC
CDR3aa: CSVSDRAVGGYTF

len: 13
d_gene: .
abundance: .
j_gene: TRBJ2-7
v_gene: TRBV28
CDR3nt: TGTGCCAGCCTAGAGGGTCCCTCCTACGAGCAGTACTTC
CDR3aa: CASLEGPSYEQYF

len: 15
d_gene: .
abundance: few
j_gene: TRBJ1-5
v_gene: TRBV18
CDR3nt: TGTGCCAGCTCACCTGACAATAATAGCAATCAGCCCCAGCATTTT
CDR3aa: CASSPDNNSNQPQHF

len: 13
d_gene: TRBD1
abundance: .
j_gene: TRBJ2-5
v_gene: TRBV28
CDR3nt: TGTGCCAGCAGACTGACAGGGGGCGGGACCCAGTACTTC
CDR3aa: CASRLTGGGTQYF

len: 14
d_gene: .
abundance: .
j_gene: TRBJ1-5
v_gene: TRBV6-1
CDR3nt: TGTGCCAGCAGTGAACCCGGGTTGGGTCAGCCCCAGCATTTT
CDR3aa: CASSEPGLGQPQHF

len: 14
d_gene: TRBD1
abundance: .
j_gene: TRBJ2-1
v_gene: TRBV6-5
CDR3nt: TGTGCCAGCAGTACGGGACAGGCCATCAATGAGCAGTTCTTC
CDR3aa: CASSTGQAINEQFF

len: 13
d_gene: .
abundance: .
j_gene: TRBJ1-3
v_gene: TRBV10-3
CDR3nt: TGTGCCGTACGTAACAGCTCTGGAAACACCATATATTTT
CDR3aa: CAVRNSSGNTIYF

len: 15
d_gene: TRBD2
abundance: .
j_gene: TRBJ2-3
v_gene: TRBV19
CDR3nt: TGTGCCAGTAGGGTGACTAGCGGGAGGACAGATACGCAGTATTTT
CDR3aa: CASRVTSGRTDTQYF

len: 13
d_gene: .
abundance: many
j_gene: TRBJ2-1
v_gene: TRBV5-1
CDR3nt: TGCGCCAGCAGGCAGGGAAGTTTCGATGAGCAGTTCTTC
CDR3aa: CASRQGSFDEQFF

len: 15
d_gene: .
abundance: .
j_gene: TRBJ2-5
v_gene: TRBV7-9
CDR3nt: TGTGCCAGCAGCCCCAACCCAGGGCCGCAAGAGACCCAGTACTTC
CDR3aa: CASSPNPGPQETQYF

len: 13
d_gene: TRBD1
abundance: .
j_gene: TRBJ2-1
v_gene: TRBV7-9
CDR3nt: TGTGCCAGCAGCAGGACAGGGGGAGGTGAGCAGTTCTTC
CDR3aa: CASSRTGGGEQFF

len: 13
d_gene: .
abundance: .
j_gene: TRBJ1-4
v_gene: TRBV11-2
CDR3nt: TGTGCCAGCAGCCCGTCCCCGGGTGAAAAACTGTTTTTT
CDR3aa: CASSPSPGEKLFF

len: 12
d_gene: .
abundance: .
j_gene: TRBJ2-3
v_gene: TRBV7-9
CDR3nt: TGTGCCAGCAGCTCGGGTACAGATACGCAGTATTTT
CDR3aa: CASSSGTDTQYF

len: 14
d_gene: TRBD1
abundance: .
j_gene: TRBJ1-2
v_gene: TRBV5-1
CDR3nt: TGCGCCAGCGGAACGACAGGGGGGCCTAGCGGCTACACCTTC
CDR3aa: CASGTTGGPSGYTF

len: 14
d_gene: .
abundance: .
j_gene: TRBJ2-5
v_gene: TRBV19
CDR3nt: TGTGCCAGTAGTAGGACTGTTAATCAAGAGACCCAGTACTTC
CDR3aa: CASSRTVNQETQYF

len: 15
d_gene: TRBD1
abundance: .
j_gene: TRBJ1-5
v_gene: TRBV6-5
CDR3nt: TGTGCCAGCAGCCAAGGGGGACAGGTCAATCAGCCCCAGCATTTT
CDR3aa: CASSQGGQVNQPQHF

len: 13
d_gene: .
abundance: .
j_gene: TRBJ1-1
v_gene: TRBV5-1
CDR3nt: TGCGCCAGCAGCTTACAGATGAACACTGAAGCTTTCTTT
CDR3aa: CASSLQMNTEAFF

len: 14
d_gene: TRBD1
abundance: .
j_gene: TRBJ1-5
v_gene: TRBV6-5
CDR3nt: TGTGCCAGCAAGAGGACAGGGAATAATCAGCCCCAGCATTTT
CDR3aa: CASKRTGNNQPQHF

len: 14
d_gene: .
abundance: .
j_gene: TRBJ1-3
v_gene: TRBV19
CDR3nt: TGTGCCAGTAGTCCACGGACAGCTGGAGACACCATATATTTT
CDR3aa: CASSPRTAGDTIYF

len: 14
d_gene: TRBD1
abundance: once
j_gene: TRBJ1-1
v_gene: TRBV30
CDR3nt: TGTGCCTGGACTTCCGGGACAGTAGGCACTGAAGCTTTCTTT
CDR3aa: CAWTSGTVGTEAFF

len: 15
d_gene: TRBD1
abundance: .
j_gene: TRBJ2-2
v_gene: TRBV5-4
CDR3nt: TGTGCCAGCAGCTTGACAGGGGTTTACACCGGGGAGCTGTTTTTT
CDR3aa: CASSLTGVYTGELFF

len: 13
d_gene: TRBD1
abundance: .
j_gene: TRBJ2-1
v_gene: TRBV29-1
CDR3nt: TGCAGCGTGGGAAAGGGGGCTACGAGTAAGCAGTTCTTC
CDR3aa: CSVGKGATSKQFF

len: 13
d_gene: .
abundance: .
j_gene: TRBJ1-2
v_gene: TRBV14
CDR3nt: TGTGCCAGCAGCCTCTCGGCAGGGTATGGCTACACCTTC
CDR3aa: CASSLSAGYGYTF

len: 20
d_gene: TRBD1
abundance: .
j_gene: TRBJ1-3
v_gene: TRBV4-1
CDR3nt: TGCGCCAGCAGCCAGAGGGAGACAGGGGGCCTTGGCTCGTCTGGAAACACCATATATTTT
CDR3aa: CASSQRETGGLGSSGNTIYF

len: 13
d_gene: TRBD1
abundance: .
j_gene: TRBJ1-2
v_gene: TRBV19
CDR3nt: TGTGCCAGTAGTATACCCGGAAGGACAGGGACCACCTTC
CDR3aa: CASSIPGRTGTTF

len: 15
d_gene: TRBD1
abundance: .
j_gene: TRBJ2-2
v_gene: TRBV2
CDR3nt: TGTGCCAGCAGTAGTTGGACAGGCGTCTCCGGGGAGCTGTTTTTT
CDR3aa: CASSSWTGVSGELFF

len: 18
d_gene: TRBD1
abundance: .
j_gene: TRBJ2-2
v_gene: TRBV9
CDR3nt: TGTGCCAGCAGCCCAGAAGGAAGGACAGGGAGGACCGCCGGGGAGCTGTTTTTT
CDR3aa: CASSPEGRTGRTAGELFF

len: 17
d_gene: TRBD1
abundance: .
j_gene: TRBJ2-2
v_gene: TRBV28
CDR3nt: TGTGCCAGCAGCTCGACAGGGGAGGTTCGTGGGACCGGGGAGCTGTTTTTT
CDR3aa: CASSSTGEVRGTGELFF

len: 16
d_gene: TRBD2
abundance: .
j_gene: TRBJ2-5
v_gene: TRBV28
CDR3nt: TGTGCCAGCAGTTTACAACTAGCGGGAGTCGGAGAGACCCAGTACTTC
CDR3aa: CASSLQLAGVGETQYF

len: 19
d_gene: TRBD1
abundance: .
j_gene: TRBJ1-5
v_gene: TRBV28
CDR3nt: TGTGCCAGCAGTTTCATCGGGACAGGCCCCCATTATAGCAATCAGCCCCAGCATTTT
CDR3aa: CASSFIGTGPHYSNQPQHF

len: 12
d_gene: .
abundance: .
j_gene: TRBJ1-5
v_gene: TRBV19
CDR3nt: TGTGCCAGTAGTATAGGAGATCAGCCCCAGCATTTT
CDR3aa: CASSIGDQPQHF

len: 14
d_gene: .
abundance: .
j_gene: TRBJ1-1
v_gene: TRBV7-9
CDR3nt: TGTGCCAGCACCCGGGAGGGGGGTGACACTGAAGCTTTCTTT
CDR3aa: CASTREGGDTEAFF

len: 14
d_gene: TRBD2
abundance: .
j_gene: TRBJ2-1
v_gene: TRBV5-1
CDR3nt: TGCGCCAGCAGCGATGGACTAGTCAGGAATGAGCAGTTCTTC
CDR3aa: CASSDGLVRNEQFF

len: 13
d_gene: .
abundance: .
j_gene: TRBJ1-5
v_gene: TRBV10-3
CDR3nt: TGTGCCATCAGTCAGGGTCGAGATCAGCCCCAGCATTTT
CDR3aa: CAISQGRDQPQHF

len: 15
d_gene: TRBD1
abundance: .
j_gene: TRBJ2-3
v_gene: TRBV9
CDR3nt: TGTGCCAGCAGCGCCTCGGGACAGGGGACAGATACGCAGTATTTT
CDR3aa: CASSASGQGTDTQYF

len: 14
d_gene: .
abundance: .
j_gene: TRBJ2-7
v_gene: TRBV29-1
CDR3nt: TGCAGCGTTGTTCCGGGGTCAGCTACCTACGAGCAGTACTTC
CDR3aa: CSVVPGSATYEQYF

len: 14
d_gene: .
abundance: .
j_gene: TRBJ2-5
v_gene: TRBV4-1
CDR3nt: TGCGCCAGCAGCCGCGAAGGCGGATCAGAGACCCAGTACTTC
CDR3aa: CASSREGGSETQYF

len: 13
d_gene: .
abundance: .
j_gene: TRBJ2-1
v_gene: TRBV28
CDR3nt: TGTGCCAGCAGTTTCCTAAGTCCAAATGAGCAGTTCTTC
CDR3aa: CASSFLSPNEQFF

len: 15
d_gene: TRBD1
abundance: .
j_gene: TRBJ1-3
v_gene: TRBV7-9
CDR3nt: TGTGCCAGCAGCTCGTCGGGACAGGGCGCCAACACCATATATTTT
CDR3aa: CASSSSGQGANTIYF

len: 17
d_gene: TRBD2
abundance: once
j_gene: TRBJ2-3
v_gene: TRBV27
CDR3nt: TGTGCCAGCCGGCCGGAGTGGGGCGGGAGGATTACAGATACGCAGTATTTT
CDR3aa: CASRPEWGGRITDTQYF

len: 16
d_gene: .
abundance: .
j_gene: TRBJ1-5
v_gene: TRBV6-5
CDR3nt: TGTGCCAGCAGTTACTCTGGGCGGGGGAGCAATCAGCCCCAGCATTTT
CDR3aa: CASSYSGRGSNQPQHF

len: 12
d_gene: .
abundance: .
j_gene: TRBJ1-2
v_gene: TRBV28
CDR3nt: TGTGCCAGCACCCGCGGATCAGAGGGCTACACCTTC
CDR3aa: CASTRGSEGYTF

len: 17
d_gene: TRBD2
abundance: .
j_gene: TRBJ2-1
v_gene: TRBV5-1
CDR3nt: TGCGCCAGCAGAGAAGGACTAGCGGGAGGAGTATACAATGAGCAGTTCTTC
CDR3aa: CASREGLAGGVYNEQFF

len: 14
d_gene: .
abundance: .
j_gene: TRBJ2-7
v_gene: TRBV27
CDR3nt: TGTGCCAGCTCTCCTTCGCGGGCGACCTACGAGCAGTACTTC
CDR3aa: CASSPSRATYEQYF

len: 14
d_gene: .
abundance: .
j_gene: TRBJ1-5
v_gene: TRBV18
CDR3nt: TGTGCCAGCTCAGAGTGGTATAGCAATCAGCCCCAGCATTTT
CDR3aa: CASSEWYSNQPQHF

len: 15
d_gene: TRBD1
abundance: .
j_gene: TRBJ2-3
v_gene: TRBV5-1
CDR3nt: TGCGCCAGCAGCGTCGGGGACAGAAACACAGATACGCAGTATTTT
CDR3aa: CASSVGDRNTDTQYF

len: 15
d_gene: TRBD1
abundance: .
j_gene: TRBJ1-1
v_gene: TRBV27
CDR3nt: TGTGCCAGCAGTTTAGGGACAGAAAGGAACACTGAAGCTTTCTTT
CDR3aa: CASSLGTERNTEAFF

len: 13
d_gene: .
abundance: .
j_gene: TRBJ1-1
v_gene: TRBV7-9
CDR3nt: TGTGCCAGCAGCTTAGCTGGAGCCACTGAAGCTTTCTTT
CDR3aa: CASSLAGATEAFF